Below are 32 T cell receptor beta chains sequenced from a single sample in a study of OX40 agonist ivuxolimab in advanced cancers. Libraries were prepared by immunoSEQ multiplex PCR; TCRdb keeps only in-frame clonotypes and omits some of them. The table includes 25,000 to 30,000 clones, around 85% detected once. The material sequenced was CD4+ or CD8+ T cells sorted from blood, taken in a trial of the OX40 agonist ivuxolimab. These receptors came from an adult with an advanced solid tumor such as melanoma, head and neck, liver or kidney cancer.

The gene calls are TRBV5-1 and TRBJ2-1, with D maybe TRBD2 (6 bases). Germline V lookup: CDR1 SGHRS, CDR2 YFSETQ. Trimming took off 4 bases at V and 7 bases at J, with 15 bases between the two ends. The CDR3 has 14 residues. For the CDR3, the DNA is TGCGCCAGCAGCCCCGGGACTTCAGGGAATGAGCAGTTCTTC. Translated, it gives CASSPGTSGNEQFF.

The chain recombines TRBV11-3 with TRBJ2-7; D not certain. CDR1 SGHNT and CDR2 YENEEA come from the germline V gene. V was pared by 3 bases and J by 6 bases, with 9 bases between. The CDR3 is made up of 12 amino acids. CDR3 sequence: CASSFQPREQYF. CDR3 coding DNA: TGTGCCAGCAGCTTCCAGCCCCGCGAGCAGTACTTC.

The DNA of the CDR3 is TGTGCCAGTAGTTACGGGACAGGGTCATACGAGCAGTACTTC. As protein: CASSYGTGSYEQYF. The chain uses TRBV19 and TRBJ2-7, with TRBD1 identical over 9 bases. This CDR3 is built from 14 residues. Germline assignment: CDR1 LNHDA and CDR2 SQIVND (reference sequence). V shed 5 bases and J 4 bases; nucleotides not matched to a gene: 6.

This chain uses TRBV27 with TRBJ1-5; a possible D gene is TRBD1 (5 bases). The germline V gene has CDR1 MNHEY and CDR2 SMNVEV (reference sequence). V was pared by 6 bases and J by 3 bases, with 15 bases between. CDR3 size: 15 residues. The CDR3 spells CASRRRGEINQPQHF. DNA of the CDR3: TGTGCCAGCAGGCGAAGGGGAGAAATCAATCAGCCCCAGCATTTT.

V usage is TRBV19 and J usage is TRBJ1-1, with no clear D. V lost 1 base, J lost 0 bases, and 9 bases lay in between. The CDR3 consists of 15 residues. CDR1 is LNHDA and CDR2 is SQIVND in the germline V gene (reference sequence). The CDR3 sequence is CASSIVDNLNTEAFF. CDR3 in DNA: TGTGCCAGTAGTATAGTAGATAACCTGAACACTGAAGCTTTCTTT. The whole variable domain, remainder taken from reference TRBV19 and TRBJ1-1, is DGGITQSPKYLFRKEGQNVTLSCEQNLNHDAMYWYRQDPGQGLRLIYYSQIVNDFQKGDIAEGYSVSREKKESFPLTVTSAQKNPTAFYLCASSIVDNLNTEAFFGQGTRLTVV.

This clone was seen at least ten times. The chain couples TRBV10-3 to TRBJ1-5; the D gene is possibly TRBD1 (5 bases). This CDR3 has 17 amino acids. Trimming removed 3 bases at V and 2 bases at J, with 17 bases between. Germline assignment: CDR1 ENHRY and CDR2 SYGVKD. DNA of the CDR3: TGTGCCATCAGTGATCAGGGCAGTCCCCTGGGCAATCAGCCCCAGCATTTT. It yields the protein CAISDQGSPLGNQPQHF.

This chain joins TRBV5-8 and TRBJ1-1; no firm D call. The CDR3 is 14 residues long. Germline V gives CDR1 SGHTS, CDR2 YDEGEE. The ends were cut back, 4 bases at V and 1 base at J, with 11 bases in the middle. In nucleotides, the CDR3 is TGTGCCAGCAGCCCGGACGGGCAGAACACTGAAGCTTTCTTT. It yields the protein CASSPDGQNTEAFF.

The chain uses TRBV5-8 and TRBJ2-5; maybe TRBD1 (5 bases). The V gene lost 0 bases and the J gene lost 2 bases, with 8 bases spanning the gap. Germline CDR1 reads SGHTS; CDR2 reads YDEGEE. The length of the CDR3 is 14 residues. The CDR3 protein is CASSLGTFQETQYF. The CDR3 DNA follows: TGTGCCAGCAGCTTGGGGACATTTCAAGAGACCCAGTACTTC. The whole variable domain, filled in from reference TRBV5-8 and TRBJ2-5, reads EAGVTQSPTHLIKTRGQQATLRCSPISGHTSVYWYQQALGLGLQFLLWYDEGEERNRGNFPPRFSGRQFPNYSSELNVNALELEDSALYLCASSLGTFQETQYFGPGTRLLVL.

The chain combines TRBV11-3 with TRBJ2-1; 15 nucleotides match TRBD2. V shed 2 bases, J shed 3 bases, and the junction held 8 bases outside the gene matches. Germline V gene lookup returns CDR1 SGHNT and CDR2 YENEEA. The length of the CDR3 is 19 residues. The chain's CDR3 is CASSLLTGTSGRRYNEQFF. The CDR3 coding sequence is TGTGCCAGCAGCTTACTCACCGGGACTAGCGGGAGGCGCTACAATGAGCAGTTCTTC.

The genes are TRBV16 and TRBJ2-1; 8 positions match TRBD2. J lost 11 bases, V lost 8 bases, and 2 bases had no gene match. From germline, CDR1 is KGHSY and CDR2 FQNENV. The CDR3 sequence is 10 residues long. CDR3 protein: CASRGGQQFF. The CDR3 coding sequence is TGTGCCAGCCGGGGGGGGCAGCAGTTCTTC.

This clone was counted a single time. The CDR3 sequence: CASSLGTGRETQYF. For the CDR3, the DNA is TGTGCCAGCAGCTTGGGGACAGGGAGAGAGACCCAGTACTTC. The chain couples TRBV5-6 to TRBJ2-5, with 8 bases fitting TRBD1. Germline trimming cut 0 bases from V and 4 bases from J; bases unmatched to any gene: 2. The CDR3 is made up of 14 amino acids. Germline assignment: CDR1 SGHDT and CDR2 YYEEEE.

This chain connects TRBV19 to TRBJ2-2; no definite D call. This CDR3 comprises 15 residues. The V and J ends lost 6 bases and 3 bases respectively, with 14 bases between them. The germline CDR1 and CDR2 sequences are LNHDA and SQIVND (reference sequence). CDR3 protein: CASSWSISDTGELFF. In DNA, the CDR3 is TGTGCCAGTAGCTGGAGTATTTCGGACACCGGGGAGCTGTTTTTT.

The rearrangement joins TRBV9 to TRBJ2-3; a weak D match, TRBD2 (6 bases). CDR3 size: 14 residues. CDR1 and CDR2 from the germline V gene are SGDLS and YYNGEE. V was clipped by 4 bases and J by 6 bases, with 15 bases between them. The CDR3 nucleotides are TGTGCCAGCAGCCCCTGGACTGCGGGGGATACGCAGTATTTT. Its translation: CASSPWTAGDTQYF.

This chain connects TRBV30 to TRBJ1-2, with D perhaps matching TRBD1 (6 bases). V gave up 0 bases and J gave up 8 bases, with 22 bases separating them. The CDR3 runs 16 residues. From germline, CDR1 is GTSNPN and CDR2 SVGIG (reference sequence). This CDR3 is CAWSVPPPVGAWGYTF. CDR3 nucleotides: TGTGCCTGGAGTGTACCCCCCCCCGTGGGGGCGTGGGGCTACACCTTC.

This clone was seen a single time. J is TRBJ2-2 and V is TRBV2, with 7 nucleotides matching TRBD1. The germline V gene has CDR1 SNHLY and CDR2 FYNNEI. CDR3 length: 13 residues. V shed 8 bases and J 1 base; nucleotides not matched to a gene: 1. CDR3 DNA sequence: TGTGCCAGCTGGGACAGGAACACCGGGGAGCTGTTTTTT. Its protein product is CASWDRNTGELFF.

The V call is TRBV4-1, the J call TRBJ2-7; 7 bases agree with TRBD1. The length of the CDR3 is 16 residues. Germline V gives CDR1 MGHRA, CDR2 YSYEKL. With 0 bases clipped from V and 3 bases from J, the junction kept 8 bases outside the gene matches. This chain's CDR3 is CASSQEGDSPYYEQYF. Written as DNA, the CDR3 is TGCGCCAGCAGCCAAGAGGGGGACAGTCCATACTACGAGCAGTACTTC.

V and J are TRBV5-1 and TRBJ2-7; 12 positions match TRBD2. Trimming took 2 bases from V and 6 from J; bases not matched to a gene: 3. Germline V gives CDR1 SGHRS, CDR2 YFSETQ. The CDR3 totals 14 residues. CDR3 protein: CASSFGTSGREQYF. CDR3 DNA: TGCGCCAGCAGCTTCGGGACTAGCGGGCGCGAGCAGTACTTC.

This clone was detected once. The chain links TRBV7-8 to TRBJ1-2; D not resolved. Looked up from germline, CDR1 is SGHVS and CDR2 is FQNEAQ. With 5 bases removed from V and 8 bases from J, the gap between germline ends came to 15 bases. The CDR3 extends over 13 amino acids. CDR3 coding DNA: TGTGCCAGCAGCCCGGCCCGGGGTTACGGCTACACCTTC. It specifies CASSPARGYGYTF.

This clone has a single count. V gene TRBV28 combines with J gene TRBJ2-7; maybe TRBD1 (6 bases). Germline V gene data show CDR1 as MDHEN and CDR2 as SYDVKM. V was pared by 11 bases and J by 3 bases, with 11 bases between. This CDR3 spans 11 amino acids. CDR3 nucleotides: TGTGCCGGAGGCAGGGGCTACGAGCAGTACTTC. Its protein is CAGGRGYEQYF.

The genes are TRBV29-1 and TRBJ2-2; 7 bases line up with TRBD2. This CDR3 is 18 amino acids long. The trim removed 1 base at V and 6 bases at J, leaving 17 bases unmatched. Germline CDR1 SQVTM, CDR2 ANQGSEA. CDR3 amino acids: CSVEGHPEASGGAGELFF. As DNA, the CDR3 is TGCAGCGTTGAAGGTCACCCGGAGGCTAGCGGAGGGGCCGGGGAGCTGTTTTTT.

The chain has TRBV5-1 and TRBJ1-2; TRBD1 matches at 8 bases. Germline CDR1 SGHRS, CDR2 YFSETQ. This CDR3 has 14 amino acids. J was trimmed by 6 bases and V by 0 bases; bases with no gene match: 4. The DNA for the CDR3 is TGCGCCAGCAGCTTGGCAGGGGGCGCAGATGGCTACACCTTC. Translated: CASSLAGGADGYTF.

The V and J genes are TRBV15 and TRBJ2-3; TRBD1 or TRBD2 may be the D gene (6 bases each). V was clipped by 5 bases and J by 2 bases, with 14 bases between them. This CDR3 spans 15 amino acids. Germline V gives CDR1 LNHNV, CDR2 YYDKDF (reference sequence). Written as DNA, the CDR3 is TGTGCCACCAGCCCGAAGGGGGGCTCCACAGATACGCAGTATTTT. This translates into CATSPKGGSTDTQYF. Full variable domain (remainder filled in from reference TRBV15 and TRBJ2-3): DAMVIQNPRYQVTQFGKPVTLSCSQTLNHNVMYWYQQKSSQAPKLLFHYYDKDFNNEADTPDNFQSRRPNTSFCFLDIRSPGLGDTAMYLCATSPKGGSTDTQYFGPGTRLTVL.

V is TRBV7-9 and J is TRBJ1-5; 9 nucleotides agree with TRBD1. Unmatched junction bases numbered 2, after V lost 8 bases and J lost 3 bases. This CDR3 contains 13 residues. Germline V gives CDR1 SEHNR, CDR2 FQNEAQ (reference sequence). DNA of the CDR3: TGTGCCAGCGGGACAGGGAACAATCAGCCCCAGCATTTT. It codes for CASGTGNNQPQHF. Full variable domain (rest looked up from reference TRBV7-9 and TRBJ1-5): DTGVSQNPRHKITKRGQNVTFRCDPISEHNRLYWYRQTLGQGPEFLTYFQNEAQLEKSRLLSDRFSAERPKGSFSTLEIQRTEQGDSAMYLCASGTGNNQPQHFGDGTRLSIL.

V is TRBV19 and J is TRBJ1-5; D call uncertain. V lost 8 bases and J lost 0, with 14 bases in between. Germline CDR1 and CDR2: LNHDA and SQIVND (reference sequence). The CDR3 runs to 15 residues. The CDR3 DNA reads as TGTGCCAGTGGGTTCAGCGGTTATAGCAATCAGCCCCAGCATTTT. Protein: CASGFSGYSNQPQHF.

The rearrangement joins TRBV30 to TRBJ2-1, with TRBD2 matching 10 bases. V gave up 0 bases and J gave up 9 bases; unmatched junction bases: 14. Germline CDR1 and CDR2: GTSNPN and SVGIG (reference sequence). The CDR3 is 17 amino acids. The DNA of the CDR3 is TGTGCCTGGAGTGTACGAGTGGTTAGCGGGGGGATCGGTGAGCAGTTCTTC. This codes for CAWSVRVVSGGIGEQFF. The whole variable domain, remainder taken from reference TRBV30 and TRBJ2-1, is SQTIHQWPATLVQPVGSPLSLECTVEGTSNPNLYWYRQAAGRGLQLLFYSVGIGQISSEVPQNLSASRPQDRQFILSSKKLLLSDSGFYLCAWSVRVVSGGIGEQFFGPGTRLTVL.

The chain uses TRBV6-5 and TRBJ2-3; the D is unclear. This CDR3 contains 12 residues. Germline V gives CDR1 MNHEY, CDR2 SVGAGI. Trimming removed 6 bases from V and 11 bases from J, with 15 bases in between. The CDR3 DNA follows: TGTGCCAGCAGCGACTGGGGAATCAGGCAGTATTTT. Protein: CASSDWGIRQYF.

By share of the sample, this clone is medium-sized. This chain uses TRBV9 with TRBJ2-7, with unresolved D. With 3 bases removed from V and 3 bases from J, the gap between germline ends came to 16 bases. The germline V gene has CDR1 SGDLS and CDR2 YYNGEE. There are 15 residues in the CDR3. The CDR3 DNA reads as TGTGCCAGCAGCGCCCGGCCCCAGGCGATCTACGAGCAGTACTTC. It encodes CASSARPQAIYEQYF. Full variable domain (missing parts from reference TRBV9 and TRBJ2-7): DSGVTQTPKHLITATGQRVTLRCSPRSGDLSVYWYQQSLDQGLQFLIQYYNGEERAKGNILERFSAQQFPDLHSELNLSSLELGDSALYFCASSARPQAIYEQYFGPGTRLTVT.

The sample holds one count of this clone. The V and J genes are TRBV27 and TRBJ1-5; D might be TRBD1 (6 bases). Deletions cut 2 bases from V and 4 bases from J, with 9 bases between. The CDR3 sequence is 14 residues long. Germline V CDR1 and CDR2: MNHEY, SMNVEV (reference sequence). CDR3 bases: TGTGCCAGCAGTTTAAGGACAGCTAATCAGCCCCAGCATTTT. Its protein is CASSLRTANQPQHF.

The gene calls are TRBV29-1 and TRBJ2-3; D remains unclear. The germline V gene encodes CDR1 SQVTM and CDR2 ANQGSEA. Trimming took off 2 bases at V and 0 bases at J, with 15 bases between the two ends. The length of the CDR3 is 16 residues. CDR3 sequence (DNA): TGCAGCGTTGAACTGTGGGCGGAATCTAGCACAGATACGCAGTATTTT. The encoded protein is CSVELWAESSTDTQYF.

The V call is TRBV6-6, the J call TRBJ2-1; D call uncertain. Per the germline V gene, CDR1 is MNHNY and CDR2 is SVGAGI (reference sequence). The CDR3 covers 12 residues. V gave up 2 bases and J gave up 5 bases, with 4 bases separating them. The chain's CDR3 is CASSYPDNEQFF. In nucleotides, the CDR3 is TGTGCCAGCAGTTACCCTGACAATGAGCAGTTCTTC.

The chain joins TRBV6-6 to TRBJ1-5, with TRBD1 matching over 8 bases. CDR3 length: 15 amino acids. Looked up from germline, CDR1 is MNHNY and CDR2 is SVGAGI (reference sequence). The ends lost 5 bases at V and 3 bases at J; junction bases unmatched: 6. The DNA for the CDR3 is TGTGCCAGCAGTCAAAACAGGGGGAACAATCAGCCCCAGCATTTT. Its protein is CASSQNRGNNQPQHF.

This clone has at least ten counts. DNA for the CDR3: TGTGCCAGCAGCACCGCAGGAACCAATCAGCCCCAGCATTTT. Residues: CASSTAGTNQPQHF. The chain links TRBV7-9 to TRBJ1-5; D gene uncertain. CDR1 and CDR2 (germline): SEHNR, FQNEAQ (reference sequence). This CDR3 has 14 amino acids. The V end lost 5 bases, the J end lost 3 bases, and 11 bases lay between the germline ends.